The rows below give T cell receptor beta chains drawn from one sample of a study of blood T cell repertoires in COVID-19. Measured with immunoSEQ multiplex PCR; TCRdb has only the in-frame clones, and not every one. The table lists 150,000 or so clones, just over 85% of them singletons. Specimen: peripheral blood. The receptors shown here come from a woman aged 55-69 years with acute or convalescent COVID-19. CDR3s leave out the opening cysteine and the closing phenylalanine or tryptophan. The D gene is left open where the match is weak.

cdr3_length,j_call,d_call,v_call,cdr3_aa
10,TRBJ2-7,TRBD1,TRBV7-9,ASSLNDRGLY
12,TRBJ1-6,.,TRBV4-3,ASSQDPGNSPLH
11,TRBJ1-1,.,TRBV5-6,ASSLIMNTEAF
12,TRBJ1-5,.,TRBV19,ASSSTGMNQPQH
11,TRBJ2-5,TRBD2,TRBV7-8,ASSSLTSDTQY
13,TRBJ2-5,TRBD2,TRBV6-2/TRBV6-3,ASSSALAGVETQY
13,TRBJ2-3,TRBD2,TRBV19,ASSNGAGGTDTQY
11,TRBJ2-7,TRBD1,TRBV30,AWSGTGPYEQY
11,TRBJ1-5,TRBD1,TRBV10-2,ASRGQFNQPQH
14,TRBJ1-4,.,TRBV5-1,ASSLGGQIFNEKLF
13,TRBJ2-2,.,TRBV19,ASSTWGQDTGELF
11,TRBJ1-1,.,TRBV6-5,ASRWGGNTEAF
15,TRBJ2-3,TRBD2,TRBV7-8,ASSPYGTSGVGDTQY
11,TRBJ2-4,.,TRBV11-2,ASSLVEESGQY
13,TRBJ2-3,.,TRBV7-9,ASSLGRAPTDTQY
14,TRBJ2-3,.,TRBV13,ASSLSAGLSTDTQY
12,TRBJ1-2,TRBD1,TRBV6-5,ASTSGTGGRGYT
9,TRBJ2-1,.,TRBV12-5,ASGPDRIEF
14,TRBJ1-3,.,TRBV28,ASSFPTGYSGNTIY
11,TRBJ2-7,.,TRBV12-3/TRBV12-4,ASSLGAAYEQY
17,TRBJ1-5,TRBD1,TRBV19,ASSLRVPGQGRSDQPQH
16,TRBJ1-5,.,TRBV3-1/TRBV3-2,ASSQPLTAPHSNQPQH
13,TRBJ2-7,.,TRBV6-2/TRBV6-3,ASSSGLGATYEQY
14,TRBJ2-2,TRBD2,TRBV5-4,ARSLGAGGPTGELF
13,TRBJ1-1,.,TRBV19,ASKARDTLNTEAF
13,TRBJ1-1,TRBD1,TRBV10-3,AISEMAGGNTEAF
13,TRBJ2-3,.,TRBV6-2/TRBV6-3,ASSYEGTSTDTQY
12,TRBJ1-1,TRBD1,TRBV3-1/TRBV3-2,ASTLTGRNTEAF
9,TRBJ1-4,.,TRBV28,ASSSIRGLF
12,TRBJ2-2,.,TRBV9,ASSAQAGTGELF
13,TRBJ1-4,TRBD1,TRBV7-6,ASSSSGQSREKLF
10,TRBJ2-7,.,TRBV11-2,ASSLRGSEQY
16,TRBJ2-3,TRBD2,TRBV14,ASSHLAGGPVGTDTQY
14,TRBJ2-3,.,TRBV7-3,ASSLNGGSHTDTQY
13,TRBJ1-6,TRBD1,TRBV28,ASSQRQGALSPLH
13,TRBJ1-6,.,TRBV6-6,ASSTDRTYNSPLH
14,TRBJ2-7,.,TRBV5-5,ASSLGVGVSSYEQY
12,TRBJ1-5,TRBD1,TRBV10-3,AIRQGGSNQPQH
13,TRBJ2-2,TRBD1,TRBV19,ASTGQGASTGELF
14,TRBJ1-6,TRBD1,TRBV19,ATRPQQGAYNSPLH